This T cell receptor beta chain was sequenced for a study of blood T cell repertoires in COVID-19. Study information: Both acute and convalescent COVID-19 samples were obtained from the United States, Italy and Spain. T cells, B-cell-depleted T cells, or PBMCs provided the cDNA or gDNA that served as material.

There are 11 residues in the CDR3. In germline, CDR1 is MDHEN, CDR2 SYDVKM. The ends were cut back, 4 bases at V and 3 bases at J, with 3 bases in the middle. Libraries were prepared by immunoSEQ multiplex PCR; TCRdb keeps only in-frame clonotypes and omits some of them. The repertoire holds over 250,000 clones, roughly 86% seen once, with approximately 2.4% in the top ten. Participant ages covered about 18 to 89 years across 24 US areas. What the recovered Cohort 3 donors had was two negative PCRs, clearance, or symptom resolution. The rearrangement links TRBV28 to TRBJ1-1, with D unclear. This receptor was obtained from a woman aged 18-29 years who had recovered from COVID-19. Sequenced material: PBMCs or T cells enriched from blood (not recorded which). CDR3 bases: TGTGCCAGCAGTTCGTACACTGAAGCTTTCTTT. Translation: CASSSYTEAFF.